This T cell receptor (beta chain) appears in the sequencing data of a study of cytotoxic CD8 clonotypes in ibrutinib-treated CLL (dated by TCRdb to the early 2020s). Broadly, across the study: The cohort was composed of 11 relapsed/refractory and fewer than 16 treatment-naive patients; IGHV unmutated status was identified in roughly 17 patients. Cryopreserved peripheral blood mononuclear cells were obtained before treatment, at response, and at either sustained remission or disease progression. Every remission and progressive disease sample was obtained while ibrutinib was still being received by the patients. Partial responses were observed in around 25 patients and complete responses in 2; after a median follow-up of about 69 months, remission was maintained in 15 or so patients and progression was observed in roughly 12. On average, each sample had approximately 260,000 productive templates and approximately 85,000 productive rearrangements. The response samples were drawn at a median of around eleven months into treatment, with a range of roughly 6 to 36 months. Of the 90 or so participants in the trial, about 26 had longitudinal samples available. General study outcomes and caveats: Public clonotypes were found to be uncommon and were observed to contract or remain stable during treatment; the increase in clonality was shown to reflect expansion of private clonotypes at ibrutinib response. Sustained-remission and progressing patients did not have matched sampling times, and lymph node repertoires were not examined. Baseline clonality exceeded that of age-matched healthy donors and correlated strongly with circulating CD8+ T-cell counts. An increase in clonality was observed at ibrutinib response, with clonality remaining stable during sustained remission and falling back toward baseline at progression.

Explained via the paper, the time point label denotes: eleven to twelve months on ibrutinib. For TCR beta library preparation, around 2 micrograms of genomic DNA were isolated from cryopreserved PBMCs. High-throughput TCR beta sequencing was performed on longitudinal blood samples from CLL patients receiving ibrutinib monotherapy. The patients took part in an open-label, single-center phase 2 trial of ibrutinib monotherapy. V is reduced by 3 bases and J by 0 bases, leaving a spacing of 17 bases between them. Measured from the cysteine to the phenylalanine, the CDR3 is 17 residues long. Left in the record is the CDR3 DNA by itself, 51 bases read in frame from the first base. In the germline V gene, CDR1 corresponds to LGHNT and CDR2 to FRNRAP. The goal of deep resolution MiSeq sequencing was a depth between 1 in 1 million and 1 in 200,000 T cells, and coverage averaged 10x per clonotype. The immunoSEQ hsTCRB Kit was used to generate TCR beta libraries. The authors processed their data as follows. Data were analyzed with ImmunoSEQ Data Assistant and ImmunoSEQ Analyzer, with V, D and J genes assigned per IMGT definitions. Clonality, which ranges from 0 to 1, was calculated as one minus the normalized Shannon entropy of productive rearrangement frequencies. Only overrepresented clonotypes making up at least 0.05% of the repertoire of each patient were included in the public clonotype analysis. Thirteen age-matched healthy donor repertoires from immuneACCESS served as clonality controls. TCRdb limited this immuneACCESS table to in-frame rearrangements with V and J called. A share of clones is missing; checked studies link under half to unresolved V genes, and the rest is unexplained. V, J and clone size are taken as reported in that table, and D and trimming were inferred from the DNA itself. The sample records tens of thousands of clones, less than 95% of which are singletons. The ten largest clones add up to approximately 3.1% of the sample.

In regard to this clone: The target of this receptor is not known. No base quality information exists; no much larger clone differs at one position.

This receptor was taken from a human donor with chronic lymphocytic leukemia. Recombination connected TRBV12-5 to TRBJ1-2, and perhaps TRBD1 as D gene, on 5 matching bases. Source: PBMCs, taken after 12 months of ibrutinib treatment. Here the CDR3 is given as CASGLDLGTGANYGYTF. The DNA sequence is given as TGTGCTAGTGGTTTAGACCTCGGGACGGGAGCTAACTATGGCTACACCTTC.